These 4 T cell receptor beta chains were sequenced from one sample in a study of blood T cell repertoires in COVID-19. Sequenced by immunoSEQ multiplex PCR; TCRdb stores in-frame clones only, minus some. The sample includes some 330,000 clones, 65% to 90% of them seen just once. Input material: PBMCs or T cells enriched from blood (not recorded which). The source of these receptors is a man younger than 45 who had recovered from COVID-19.

In its sample, this clone was seen once. The rearrangement joins TRBV4-1 to TRBJ2-3; D might be TRBD2 (5 bases). There are 15 residues in the CDR3. CDR1 is MGHRA and CDR2 is YSYEKL in the germline V gene. The V end was cut by 1 base, the J end by 1 base, with 9 bases between. CDR3 region: CASSQVVEGTDTQYF. The CDR3 DNA reads TGCGCCAGCAGCCAAGTGGTGGAGGGCACAGATACGCAGTATTTT.

This clone has more than one count but fewer than ten. This chain links TRBV7-2 with TRBJ2-3; 9 positions agree with TRBD2. This CDR3 region has 16 residues. The V and J ends lost 1 base and 4 bases, in that order; junction bases with no gene match: 6. Germline lookup yields CDR1 SGHTA and CDR2 FQGNSA. The CDR3 is CASSLESSGAPDTQYF. The CDR3 bases are TGTGCCAGCAGCTTAGAGTCTAGCGGGGCCCCAGATACGCAGTATTTT.

The V gene is TRBV10-3, the J gene TRBJ2-1; possibly TRBD1 for D (5 bases). There are 15 residues in the CDR3. Germline V gene lookup returns CDR1 ENHRY and CDR2 SYGVKD. V was shortened by 3 bases and J by 10 bases, with 19 bases between the two germline ends. Written as DNA, the CDR3 is TGTGCCATCAGTGATAGAGCCAAGACAGTTGGGGAGCAGTTCTTC. Protein: CAISDRAKTVGEQFF.

The chain combines TRBV11-2 with TRBJ2-7; TRBD2 matches 8 bases. Germline values: CDR1 SGHAT, CDR2 FQNNGV. The V segment lost 7 bases and the J segment 4 bases; nucleotides outside the gene matches: 6. CDR3 size: 13 residues. CDR3 sequence (DNA): TGTGCCAGCATCGAGCGCGGGGGGTACGAGCAGTACTTC. Translating it yields CASIERGGYEQYF.